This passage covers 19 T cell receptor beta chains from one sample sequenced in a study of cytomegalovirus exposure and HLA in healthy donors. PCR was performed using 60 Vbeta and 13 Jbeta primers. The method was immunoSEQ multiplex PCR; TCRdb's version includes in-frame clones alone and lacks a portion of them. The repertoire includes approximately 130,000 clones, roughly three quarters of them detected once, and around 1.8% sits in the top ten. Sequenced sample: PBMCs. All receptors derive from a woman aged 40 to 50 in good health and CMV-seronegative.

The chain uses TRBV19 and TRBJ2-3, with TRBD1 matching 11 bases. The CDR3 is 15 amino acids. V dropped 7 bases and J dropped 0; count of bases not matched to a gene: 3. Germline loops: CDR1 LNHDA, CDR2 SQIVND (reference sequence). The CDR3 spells CASKDRGPSTDTQYF. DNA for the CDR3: TGTGCCAGTAAGGACAGGGGGCCAAGCACAGATACGCAGTATTTT.

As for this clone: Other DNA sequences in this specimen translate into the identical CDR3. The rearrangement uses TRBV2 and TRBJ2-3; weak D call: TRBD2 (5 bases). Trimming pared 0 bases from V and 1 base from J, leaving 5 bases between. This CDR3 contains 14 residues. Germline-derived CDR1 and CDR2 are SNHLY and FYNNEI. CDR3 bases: TGTGCCAGCAGTGAAGCCGGGGGCACAGATACGCAGTATTTT. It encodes CASSEAGGTDTQYF.

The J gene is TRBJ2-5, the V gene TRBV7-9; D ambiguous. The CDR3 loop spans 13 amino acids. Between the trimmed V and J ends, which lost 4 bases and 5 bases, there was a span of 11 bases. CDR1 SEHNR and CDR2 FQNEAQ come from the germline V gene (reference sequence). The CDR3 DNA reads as TGTGCCAGCAGCTCCTCCTTTCGGGAGACCCAGTACTTC. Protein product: CASSSSFRETQYF. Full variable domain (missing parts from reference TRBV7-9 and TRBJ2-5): DTGVSQNPRHKITKRGQNVTFRCDPISEHNRLYWYRQTLGQGPEFLTYFQNEAQLEKSRLLSDRFSAERPKGSFSTLEIQRTEQGDSAMYLCASSSSFRETQYFGPGTRLLVL.

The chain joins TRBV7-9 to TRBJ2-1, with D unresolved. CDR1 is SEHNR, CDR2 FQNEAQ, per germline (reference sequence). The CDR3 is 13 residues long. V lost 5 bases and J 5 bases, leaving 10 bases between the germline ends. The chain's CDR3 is CASSGRVDNEQFF. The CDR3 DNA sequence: TGTGCCAGCAGCGGCCGGGTCGACAATGAGCAGTTCTTC.

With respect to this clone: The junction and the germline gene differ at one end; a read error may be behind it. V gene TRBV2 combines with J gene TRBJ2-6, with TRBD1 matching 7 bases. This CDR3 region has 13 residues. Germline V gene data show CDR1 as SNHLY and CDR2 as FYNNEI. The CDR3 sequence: CASSEKGANGLIF. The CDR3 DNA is TGTGCCAGCAGTGAGAAGGGGGCCAACGGCCTGATTTTC.

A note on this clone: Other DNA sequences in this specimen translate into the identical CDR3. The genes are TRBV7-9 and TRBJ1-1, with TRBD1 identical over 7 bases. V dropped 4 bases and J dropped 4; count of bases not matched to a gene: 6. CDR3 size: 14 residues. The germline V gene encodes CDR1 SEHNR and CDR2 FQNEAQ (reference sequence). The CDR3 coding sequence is TGTGCCAGCAGCTCAATTCAGGGGGTCACTGAAGCTTTCTTT. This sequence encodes CASSSIQGVTEAFF.

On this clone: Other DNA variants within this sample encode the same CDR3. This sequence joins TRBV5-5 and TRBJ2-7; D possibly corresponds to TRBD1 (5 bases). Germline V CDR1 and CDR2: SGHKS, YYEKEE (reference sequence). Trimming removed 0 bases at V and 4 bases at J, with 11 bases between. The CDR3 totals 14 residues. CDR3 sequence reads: CASSLGQGVYEQYF. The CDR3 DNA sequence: TGTGCCAGCAGCTTGGGGCAGGGTGTTTACGAGCAGTACTTC.

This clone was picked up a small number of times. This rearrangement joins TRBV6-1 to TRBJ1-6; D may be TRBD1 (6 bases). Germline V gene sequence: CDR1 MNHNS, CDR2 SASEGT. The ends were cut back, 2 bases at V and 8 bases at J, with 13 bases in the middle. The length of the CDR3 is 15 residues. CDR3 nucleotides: TGTGCCAGCAGTGAAAACAGGGCGGATTATTCACCCCTCCACTTT. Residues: CASSENRADYSPLHF.

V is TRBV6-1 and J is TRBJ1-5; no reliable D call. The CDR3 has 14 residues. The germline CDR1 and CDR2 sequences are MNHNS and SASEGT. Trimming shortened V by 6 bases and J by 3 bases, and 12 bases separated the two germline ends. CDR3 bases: TGTGCCAGCAGAGCCGGGGAGATCAATCAGCCCCAGCATTTT. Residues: CASRAGEINQPQHF.

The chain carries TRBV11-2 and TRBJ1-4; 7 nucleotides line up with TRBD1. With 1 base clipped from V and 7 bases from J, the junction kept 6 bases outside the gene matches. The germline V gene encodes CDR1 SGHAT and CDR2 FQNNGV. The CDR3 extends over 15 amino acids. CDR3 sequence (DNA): TGTGCCAGCAGCTTAGGTACAGGGGTGTTTGAAAAACTGTTTTTT. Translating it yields CASSLGTGVFEKLFF. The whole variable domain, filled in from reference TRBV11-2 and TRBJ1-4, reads EAGVAQSPRYKIIEKRQSVAFWCNPISGHATLYWYQQILGQGPKLLIQFQNNGVVDDSQLPKDRFSAERLKGVDSTLKIQPAKLEDSAVYLCASSLGTGVFEKLFFGSGTQLSVL.

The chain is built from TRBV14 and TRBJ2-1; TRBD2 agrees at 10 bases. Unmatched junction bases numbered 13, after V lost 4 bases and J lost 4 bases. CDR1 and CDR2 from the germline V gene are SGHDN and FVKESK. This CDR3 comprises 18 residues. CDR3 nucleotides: TGTGCCAGCAGCCCGTATGGCGAAGTGGGACTAGCGTACAATGAGCAGTTCTTC. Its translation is CASSPYGEVGLAYNEQFF.

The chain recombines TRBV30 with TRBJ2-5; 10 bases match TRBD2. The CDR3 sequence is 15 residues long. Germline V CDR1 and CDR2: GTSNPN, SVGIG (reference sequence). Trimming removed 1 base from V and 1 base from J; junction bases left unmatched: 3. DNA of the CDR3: TGTGCCTGGAGTGGGCTAGCGGGGGTCCAAGAGACCCAGTACTTC. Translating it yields CAWSGLAGVQETQYF.

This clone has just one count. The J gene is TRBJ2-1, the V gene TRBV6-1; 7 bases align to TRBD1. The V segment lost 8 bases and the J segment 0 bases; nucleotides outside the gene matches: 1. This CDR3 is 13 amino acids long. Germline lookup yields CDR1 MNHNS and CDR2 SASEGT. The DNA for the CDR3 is TGTGCCAGCGGGACAGACTCCTACAATGAGCAGTTCTTC. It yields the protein CASGTDSYNEQFF.

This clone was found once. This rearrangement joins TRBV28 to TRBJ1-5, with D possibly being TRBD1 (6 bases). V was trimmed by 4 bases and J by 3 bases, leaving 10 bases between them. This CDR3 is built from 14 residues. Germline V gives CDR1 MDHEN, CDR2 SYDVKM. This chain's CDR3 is CASSSGGHNQPQHF. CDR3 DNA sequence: TGTGCCAGCAGTTCGGGGGGGCACAATCAGCCCCAGCATTTT.

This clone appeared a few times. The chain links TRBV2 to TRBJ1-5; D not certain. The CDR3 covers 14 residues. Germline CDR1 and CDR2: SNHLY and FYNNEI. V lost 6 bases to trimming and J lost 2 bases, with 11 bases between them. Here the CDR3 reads CASSSLAGNQPQHF. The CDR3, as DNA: TGTGCCAGCAGCTCCCTAGCGGGCAATCAGCCCCAGCATTTT. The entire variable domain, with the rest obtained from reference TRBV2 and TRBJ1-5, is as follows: EPEVTQTPSHQVTQMGQEVILRCVPISNHLYFYWYRQILGQKVEFLVSFYNNEISEKSEIFDDQFSVERPDGSNFTLKIRSTKLEDSAMYFCASSSLAGNQPQHFGDGTRLSIL.

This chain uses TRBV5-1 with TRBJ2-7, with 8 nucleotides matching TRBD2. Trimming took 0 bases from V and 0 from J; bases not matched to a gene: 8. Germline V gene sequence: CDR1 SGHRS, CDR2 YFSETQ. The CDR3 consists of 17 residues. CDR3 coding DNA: TGCGCCAGCAGCTTGGAGATTAGCGGGATGGTCTCCTACGAGCAGTACTTC. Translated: CASSLEISGMVSYEQYF.

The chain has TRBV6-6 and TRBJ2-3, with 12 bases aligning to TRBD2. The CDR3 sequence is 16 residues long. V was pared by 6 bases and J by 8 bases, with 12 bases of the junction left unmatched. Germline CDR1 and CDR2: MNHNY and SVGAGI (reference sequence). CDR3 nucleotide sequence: TGTGCCAGCAGACCACGACTAGCGGGGGATGTGGGTACGCAGTATTTT. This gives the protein CASRPRLAGDVGTQYF.

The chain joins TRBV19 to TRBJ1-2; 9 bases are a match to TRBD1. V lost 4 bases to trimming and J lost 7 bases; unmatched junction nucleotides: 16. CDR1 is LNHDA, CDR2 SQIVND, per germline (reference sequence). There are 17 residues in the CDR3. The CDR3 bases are TGTGCCAGTAGTACGACAAAGGGGGTAACAGGGGGCAGTGGCTACACCTTC. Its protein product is CASSTTKGVTGGSGYTF. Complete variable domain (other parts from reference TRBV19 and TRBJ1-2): DGGITQSPKYLFRKEGQNVTLSCEQNLNHDAMYWYRQDPGQGLRLIYYSQIVNDFQKGDIAEGYSVSREKKESFPLTVTSAQKNPTAFYLCASSTTKGVTGGSGYTFGSGTRLTVV.

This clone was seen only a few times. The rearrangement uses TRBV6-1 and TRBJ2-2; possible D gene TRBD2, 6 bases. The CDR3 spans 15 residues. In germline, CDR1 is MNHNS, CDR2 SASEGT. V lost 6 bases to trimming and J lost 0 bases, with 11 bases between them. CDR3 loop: CASRQGLTNTGELFF. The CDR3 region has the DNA TGTGCCAGCAGGCAGGGACTGACGAACACCGGGGAGCTGTTTTTT.